This is a list of T cell receptor beta chains from one sample in a study of CD8 T cells in Susac syndrome. TCRdb re-derived calls from the immunoSEQ multiplex PCR reads in MiXCR, one entry per CDR3 protein. Of about 120,000 distinct CDR3 sequences listed, 85% to 95% are singletons. The source material was CD8+ T cells from PBMCs. Every receptor here comes from a human donor with Susac syndrome. Each CDR3 is given with its conserved first and last residue. A D gene is named only where the DNA matches it firmly. Clone size is shown for a subset of rows, as once, few, many or a class of expanded clone.

CDR3: CASLGDGGNEQFF
DNA: TGTGCCAGCTTGGGGGACGGAGGGAATGAGCAGTTCTTC
J: TRBJ2-1
D: NA
size: NA
V: TRBV6-1

CDR3: CASSVVEDTGELFF
DNA: TGTGCCAGCAGCGTAGTAGAAGACACCGGGGAGCTGTTTTTT
J: TRBJ2-2
D: NA
size: once
V: TRBV9

CDR3: CATSSDREQETQYF
DNA: TGTGCCACCAGCAGCGACAGGGAACAAGAGACCCAGTACTTC
J: TRBJ2-5
D: TRBD1
size: NA
V: TRBV15

CDR3: CASSQDDISYGYTF
DNA: TGTGCCAGCAGCCAAGACGACATCAGCTATGGCTACACCTTC
J: TRBJ1-2
D: NA
size: NA
V: TRBV14

CDR3: CASSVEEGGYTF
DNA: TGTGCCAGCAGCGTAGAGGAGGGGGGCTACACCTTC
J: TRBJ1-2
D: NA
size: NA
V: TRBV9

CDR3: CATRSDRSYEQYF
DNA: TGTGCCACCAGATCCGACAGGTCCTACGAGCAGTACTTC
J: TRBJ2-7
D: NA
size: NA
V: TRBV24-1

CDR3: CSVDTGTEAFF
DNA: TGCAGCGTAGACACAGGGACTGAAGCTTTCTTT
J: TRBJ1-1
D: NA
size: NA
V: TRBV29-1

CDR3: CASSPRARALHF
DNA: TGTGCCAGCAGCCCCAGGGCAAGGGCCCTCCACTTT
J: TRBJ1-6
D: NA
size: NA
V: TRBV9

CDR3: CASSPGTNTETQYF
DNA: TGTGCCAGCAGCCCCGGGACAAACACCGAGACCCAGTACTTC
J: TRBJ2-5
D: NA
size: NA
V: TRBV27

CDR3: CASSLEQNYGYTF
DNA: TGTGCCAGCAGCTTGGAACAGAACTATGGCTACACCTTC
J: TRBJ1-2
D: NA
size: NA
V: TRBV5-4

CDR3: CASSESGYLAKNIQYF
DNA: TGCGCCAGCAGTGAGTCCGGGTATCTAGCCAAAAACATTCAGTACTTC
J: TRBJ2-4
D: NA
size: NA
V: TRBV10-2

CDR3: CASSLRRAGNEQYF
DNA: TGTGCCAGCAGTTTACGCAGGGCCGGGAACGAGCAGTACTTC
J: TRBJ2-7
D: NA
size: NA
V: TRBV27

CDR3: CASSQDEWRDGYTF
DNA: TGCGCCAGCAGCCAAGATGAGTGGAGGGATGGCTACACCTTC
J: TRBJ1-2
D: NA
size: NA
V: TRBV4-3

CDR3: CASSYFRDLGPQHF
DNA: TGTGCCAGCAGTTACTTTAGAGACTTGGGGCCCCAGCATTTT
J: TRBJ1-5
D: NA
size: NA
V: TRBV6-2/TRBV6-3

CDR3: CASSPDYTEAFF
DNA: TGTGCCAGCAGCCCAGATTACACTGAAGCTTTCTTT
J: TRBJ1-1
D: NA
size: NA
V: TRBV12-3/TRBV12-4

CDR3: CSVVKYNEQFF
DNA: TGCAGCGTTGTAAAGTACAATGAGCAGTTCTTC
J: TRBJ2-1
D: NA
size: NA
V: TRBV29-1

CDR3: CATSDSGTASGYTF
DNA: TGTGCCACCAGTGATTCCGGGACAGCAAGCGGCTACACCTTC
J: TRBJ1-2
D: TRBD1
size: once
V: TRBV24-1

CDR3: CAYREGGPNTEAFF
DNA: TGTGCCTATAGGGAGGGGGGCCCAAACACTGAAGCTTTCTTT
J: TRBJ1-1
D: NA
size: NA
V: TRBV12-3/TRBV12-4

CDR3: CASSIGHVNEQFF
DNA: TGTGCCAGTAGTATAGGTCACGTTAATGAGCAGTTCTTC
J: TRBJ2-1
D: NA
size: NA
V: TRBV19

CDR3: CASSPQAGAPYEQYF
DNA: TGTGCCAGCAGCCCTCAAGCGGGGGCCCCATACGAGCAGTACTTC
J: TRBJ2-7
D: TRBD2
size: NA
V: TRBV9

CDR3: CSVVTGLSEQYF
DNA: TGCAGCGTGGTAACAGGGTTGAGTGAGCAGTACTTC
J: TRBJ2-7
D: NA
size: NA
V: TRBV29-1

CDR3: CASQLGTEAFF
DNA: TGTGCCAGCCAGCTTGGGACTGAAGCTTTCTTT
J: TRBJ1-1
D: NA
size: NA
V: TRBV19

CDR3: CSVEKGEAFF
DNA: TGCAGCGTTGAAAAGGGTGAAGCTTTCTTT
J: TRBJ1-1
D: NA
size: NA
V: TRBV29-1

CDR3: CSVQDSMGYTF
DNA: TGCAGCGTCCAGGATTCTATGGGCTACACCTTC
J: TRBJ1-2
D: NA
size: NA
V: TRBV29-1

CDR3: CASSIAARPQAQHF
DNA: TGTGCCAGTAGTATAGCGGCCAGGCCGCAAGCCCAGCATTTT
J: TRBJ1-5
D: NA
size: once
V: TRBV19

CDR3: CASRPGQGPDYF
DNA: TGTGCCAGCAGGCCGGGACAGGGGCCCGACTATTTT
J: TRBJ2-3
D: TRBD1
size: NA
V: TRBV25-1

CDR3: CASSQGEDQETQYF
DNA: TGCGCCAGCAGCCAAGGGGAGGATCAAGAGACCCAGTACTTC
J: TRBJ2-5
D: NA
size: NA
V: TRBV4-1

CDR3: CASSPLTGPLHF
DNA: TGTGCCAGCAGCCCATTGACAGGGCCCCTCCACTTT
J: TRBJ1-6
D: TRBD1
size: NA
V: TRBV13

CDR3: CASSQDWLNTEAFF
DNA: TGCGCCAGCAGCCAAGATTGGTTGAACACTGAAGCTTTCTTT
J: TRBJ1-1
D: NA
size: NA
V: TRBV4-1

CDR3: CASSQGAGALNTEAFF
DNA: TGTGCCAGCAGCCAAGGGGCAGGGGCGTTAAACACTGAAGCTTTCTTT
J: TRBJ1-1
D: NA
size: NA
V: TRBV3-1

CDR3: CATSSGQATDTQYF
DNA: TGTGCCACCAGTTCGGGACAGGCGACAGATACGCAGTATTTT
J: TRBJ2-3
D: TRBD1
size: NA
V: TRBV24-1

CDR3: CSAPPPDSSYEQYF
DNA: TGCAGTGCCCCGCCCCCGGACAGCTCCTACGAGCAGTACTTC
J: TRBJ2-7
D: NA
size: NA
V: TRBV20-1

CDR3: CSVGTANYGYTF
DNA: TGCAGCGTGGGGACAGCCAACTATGGCTACACCTTC
J: TRBJ1-2
D: TRBD1
size: NA
V: TRBV29-1

CDR3: CAWSVLGGVNNEQFF
DNA: TGTGCCTGGAGTGTTTTGGGGGGTGTAAACAATGAGCAGTTCTTC
J: TRBJ2-1
D: NA
size: NA
V: TRBV30

CDR3: CASSDRTGGAPKNIQYF
DNA: TGTGCCAGCAGTGATAGGACAGGGGGCGCCCCCAAAAACATTCAGTACTTC
J: TRBJ2-4
D: TRBD1
size: NA
V: TRBV27

CDR3: CASSPVGDEKLFF
DNA: TGTGCCAGCAGCCCAGTCGGGGATGAAAAACTGTTTTTT
J: TRBJ1-4
D: NA
size: NA
V: TRBV7-9

CDR3: CASSPRGTYNEQFF
DNA: TGTGCCAGCAGCCCCCGGGGCACCTACAATGAGCAGTTCTTC
J: TRBJ2-1
D: NA
size: NA
V: TRBV3-1

CDR3: CSAKITGTENTEAFF
DNA: TGCAGTGCAAAAATTACCGGGACGGAGAACACTGAAGCTTTCTTT
J: TRBJ1-1
D: NA
size: NA
V: TRBV20-1

CDR3: CASSWGNGYTF
DNA: TGTGCCAGCAGCTGGGGAAATGGCTACACCTTC
J: TRBJ1-2
D: NA
size: once
V: TRBV6-2/TRBV6-3

CDR3: CASSLGPNTGDYTF
DNA: TGCGCCAGCAGCCTGGGACCGAACACCGGTGACTACACCTTC
J: TRBJ1-2
D: NA
size: NA
V: TRBV4-1

CDR3: CASSRTSGGHNEQFF
DNA: TGTGCCAGCAGCAGGACTAGCGGGGGTCACAATGAGCAGTTCTTC
J: TRBJ2-1
D: TRBD2
size: NA
V: TRBV9

CDR3: CSVDGPYNEQFF
DNA: TGCAGCGTTGACGGCCCTTACAATGAGCAGTTCTTC
J: TRBJ2-1
D: NA
size: once
V: TRBV29-1

CDR3: CSAREGTFGTGELFF
DNA: TGCAGTGCTAGAGAGGGGACTTTCGGCACCGGGGAGCTGTTTTTT
J: TRBJ2-2
D: NA
size: NA
V: TRBV20-1

CDR3: CSARDQVRGLSYNEQFF
DNA: TGCAGTGCTAGAGATCAGGTCAGGGGGCTCTCCTACAATGAGCAGTTCTTC
J: TRBJ2-1
D: TRBD1
size: NA
V: TRBV20-1

CDR3: CSARTGGNYGYTF
DNA: TGCAGTGCTAGAACAGGGGGTAACTATGGCTACACCTTC
J: TRBJ1-2
D: TRBD1
size: few
V: TRBV20-1

CDR3: CASSRTGETQYF
DNA: TGTGCCAGCAGCCGGACAGGGGAGACCCAGTACTTC
J: TRBJ2-5
D: TRBD1
size: NA
V: TRBV11-2

CDR3: CASPRGTSKTEAFF
DNA: TGTGCCAGCCCCCGCGGGACATCGAAAACTGAAGCTTTCTTT
J: TRBJ1-1
D: NA
size: NA
V: TRBV2